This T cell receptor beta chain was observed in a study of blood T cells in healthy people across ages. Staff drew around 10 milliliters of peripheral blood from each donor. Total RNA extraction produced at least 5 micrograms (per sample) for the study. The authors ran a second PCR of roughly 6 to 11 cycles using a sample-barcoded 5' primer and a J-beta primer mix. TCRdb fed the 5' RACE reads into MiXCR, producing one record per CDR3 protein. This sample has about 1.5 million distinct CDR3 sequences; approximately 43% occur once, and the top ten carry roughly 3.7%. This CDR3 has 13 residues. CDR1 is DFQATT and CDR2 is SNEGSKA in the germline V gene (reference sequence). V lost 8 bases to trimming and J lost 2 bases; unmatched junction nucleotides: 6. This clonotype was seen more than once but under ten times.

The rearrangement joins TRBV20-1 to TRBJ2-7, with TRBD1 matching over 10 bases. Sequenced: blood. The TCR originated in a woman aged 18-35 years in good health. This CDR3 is CSITGTGAYEQYF. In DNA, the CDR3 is TGCAGTATAACCGGGACAGGGGCCTACGAGCAGTACTTC.